These T cell receptor beta chains were read from a single sample in a study of blood T cell repertoires in COVID-19. This table comes from immunoSEQ multiplex PCR, and its TCRdb copy is limited to in-frame clones, with some not included. The data show over 130,000 clones, 70% to 90% seen once. The specimen sequenced was PBMCs or T cells enriched from blood (not recorded which). These TCRs come from a woman aged 50 to 65 with acute COVID-19. Each CDR3 is given with its conserved first and last residue. D genes are given only for firm matches. Clone size is given for some rows only: seen once, a few or many times, or a class if the clone is expanded.

d_call: TRBD2
v_call: TRBV7-9
cdr3_length: 17
j_call: TRBJ2-3
clone_size: -
cdr3_aa: CASSLAPAGGATDTQYF
cdr3_nt: TGTGCCAGCAGCTTAGCTCCAGCGGGAGGAGCCACAGATACGCAGTATTTT

d_call: -
v_call: TRBV7-9
cdr3_length: 14
j_call: TRBJ1-6
clone_size: few
cdr3_aa: CASSLTTTNSPLHF
cdr3_nt: TGTGCCAGCAGCTTAACCACTACTAATTCACCCCTCCACTTT

d_call: -
v_call: TRBV3-1/TRBV3-2
cdr3_length: 13
j_call: TRBJ1-2
clone_size: -
cdr3_aa: CASSRTRNYGYTF
cdr3_nt: TGTGCCAGCAGCCGGACACGAAACTATGGCTACACCTTC

d_call: -
v_call: TRBV6-1
cdr3_length: 17
j_call: TRBJ1-2
clone_size: -
cdr3_aa: CASSEPGFLGLRNGYTF
cdr3_nt: TGTGCCAGCAGTGAACCCGGATTTTTAGGATTGCGGAATGGCTACACCTTC

d_call: -
v_call: TRBV9
cdr3_length: 17
j_call: TRBJ1-4
clone_size: -
cdr3_aa: CASSPRTQTGVNEKLFF
cdr3_nt: TGTGCCAGCAGCCCACGAACCCAGACAGGCGTAAATGAAAAACTGTTTTTT

d_call: TRBD2
v_call: TRBV2
cdr3_length: 14
j_call: TRBJ2-1
clone_size: -
cdr3_aa: CASSDGTNDNEQFF
cdr3_nt: TGTGCCAGCAGTGATGGGACTAATGACAATGAGCAGTTCTTC

d_call: -
v_call: TRBV6-1
cdr3_length: 16
j_call: TRBJ1-1
clone_size: -
cdr3_aa: CASSGLGGRVNTEAFF
cdr3_nt: TGTGCCAGCAGTGGGCTCGGGGGGCGAGTGAACACTGAAGCTTTCTTT

d_call: -
v_call: TRBV20-1
cdr3_length: 11
j_call: TRBJ2-1
clone_size: -
cdr3_aa: CSARITGFSIF
cdr3_nt: TGCAGTGCTAGGATTACAGGGTTTTCCATCTTC

d_call: TRBD1
v_call: TRBV5-1
cdr3_length: 19
j_call: TRBJ2-1
clone_size: -
cdr3_aa: CASSLLGTVLLFSYNEQFF
cdr3_nt: TGCGCCAGCAGCTTGTTGGGGACAGTCCTACTTTTCTCCTACAATGAGCAGTTCTTC

d_call: TRBD2
v_call: TRBV4-3
cdr3_length: 16
j_call: TRBJ2-1
clone_size: -
cdr3_aa: CASSRRAGEPYNEQFF
cdr3_nt: TGCGCCAGCAGCCGAAGGGCGGGAGAACCCTACAATGAGCAGTTCTTC

d_call: TRBD2
v_call: TRBV9
cdr3_length: 15
j_call: TRBJ2-3
clone_size: -
cdr3_aa: CASSETSGRADTQYF
cdr3_nt: TGTGCCAGCAGCGAGACTAGCGGGAGAGCAGATACGCAGTATTTT

d_call: -
v_call: TRBV12-5
cdr3_length: 16
j_call: TRBJ1-1
clone_size: -
cdr3_aa: CASGLVVSGVNTEAFF
cdr3_nt: TGTGCTAGTGGTTTGGTAGTATCAGGGGTGAACACTGAAGCTTTCTTT

d_call: -
v_call: TRBV19
cdr3_length: 17
j_call: TRBJ2-1
clone_size: -
cdr3_aa: CASSPNLFNPTYNEQFF
cdr3_nt: TGTGCCAGTAGTCCGAATCTATTTAACCCCACCTACAATGAGCAGTTCTTC

d_call: TRBD1
v_call: TRBV29-1
cdr3_length: 12
j_call: TRBJ1-4
clone_size: once
cdr3_aa: CSARQGGEKLFF
cdr3_nt: TGCAGCGCCCGTCAGGGGGGTGAAAAACTGTTTTTT

d_call: TRBD1
v_call: TRBV7-3
cdr3_length: 14
j_call: TRBJ1-1
clone_size: -
cdr3_aa: CASSLYGQGAEAFF
cdr3_nt: TGTGCCAGCAGCTTATATGGACAGGGGGCTGAAGCTTTCTTT

d_call: TRBD2
v_call: TRBV29-1
cdr3_length: 16
j_call: TRBJ2-1
clone_size: -
cdr3_aa: CSVEVGLAGHYNEQFF
cdr3_nt: TGCAGCGTTGAAGTGGGCCTAGCGGGACATTACAATGAGCAGTTCTTC

d_call: -
v_call: TRBV5-8
cdr3_length: 16
j_call: TRBJ1-5
clone_size: -
cdr3_aa: CASSEGDFGVNQPQHF
cdr3_nt: TGTGCCAGCAGCGAGGGCGATTTTGGGGTTAATCAGCCCCAGCATTTT

d_call: TRBD1
v_call: TRBV6-5
cdr3_length: 14
j_call: TRBJ1-2
clone_size: -
cdr3_aa: CASIPDRGGYGYTF
cdr3_nt: TGTGCCAGCATACCAGACAGGGGCGGCTATGGCTACACCTTC

d_call: -
v_call: TRBV30
cdr3_length: 13
j_call: TRBJ2-1
clone_size: -
cdr3_aa: CAWSYNRENEQFF
cdr3_nt: TGTGCCTGGAGTTATAACCGTGAGAATGAGCAGTTCTTC

d_call: TRBD2
v_call: TRBV7-8
cdr3_length: 16
j_call: TRBJ2-5
clone_size: few
cdr3_aa: CASSLGLAILEETQYF
cdr3_nt: TGTGCCAGCAGCTTGGGACTAGCGATTTTGGAAGAGACCCAGTACTTC

d_call: TRBD1
v_call: TRBV3-1/TRBV3-2
cdr3_length: 14
j_call: TRBJ1-6
clone_size: -
cdr3_aa: CASSPRDRVSPLHF
cdr3_nt: TGTGCCAGCAGTCCGAGGGACAGGGTTTCACCCCTCCACTTT

d_call: TRBD1
v_call: TRBV23-1
cdr3_length: 15
j_call: TRBJ1-2
clone_size: -
cdr3_aa: CASSQRDRSRFGYTF
cdr3_nt: TGCGCCAGCAGTCAACGGGACAGGTCCAGGTTCGGCTACACCTTC

d_call: TRBD1
v_call: TRBV16
cdr3_length: 13
j_call: TRBJ2-5
clone_size: -
cdr3_aa: CASSQSWTGDQYF
cdr3_nt: TGTGCCAGCAGCCAATCCTGGACAGGGGACCAGTACTTC

d_call: -
v_call: TRBV27
cdr3_length: 16
j_call: TRBJ2-6
clone_size: once
cdr3_aa: CASSLFGNSGANVLTF
cdr3_nt: TGTGCCAGCAGTTTATTCGGGAACTCTGGGGCCAACGTCCTGACTTTC

d_call: TRBD1
v_call: TRBV7-7
cdr3_length: 14
j_call: TRBJ2-5
clone_size: -
cdr3_aa: CASSSTGGQETQYF
cdr3_nt: TGTGCTAGCAGCTCGACAGGGGGCCAAGAGACCCAGTACTTC

d_call: -
v_call: TRBV7-9
cdr3_length: 13
j_call: TRBJ1-1
clone_size: -
cdr3_aa: CASSLETSGEAFF
cdr3_nt: TGTGCCAGCAGCTTAGAAACTTCAGGTGAAGCTTTCTTT

d_call: TRBD2
v_call: TRBV5-4
cdr3_length: 17
j_call: TRBJ2-1
clone_size: -
cdr3_aa: CASSLGVAGTRPHEQFF
cdr3_nt: TGTGCCAGCAGCTTGGGGGTGGCAGGGACTAGACCCCATGAGCAGTTCTTC

d_call: -
v_call: TRBV28
cdr3_length: 15
j_call: TRBJ2-1
clone_size: -
cdr3_aa: CASSGTGSSYNEQFF
cdr3_nt: TGTGCCAGCAGTGGCACAGGGAGCTCCTACAATGAGCAGTTCTTC

d_call: -
v_call: TRBV5-1
cdr3_length: 14
j_call: TRBJ1-1
clone_size: -
cdr3_aa: CASSLARTNTEAFF
cdr3_nt: TGCGCCAGCAGCTTGGCCAGAACGAACACTGAAGCTTTCTTT

d_call: -
v_call: TRBV30
cdr3_length: 14
j_call: TRBJ1-3
clone_size: -
cdr3_aa: CACTQDRLGNTIYF
cdr3_nt: TGTGCCTGTACACAGGATCGACTTGGAAACACCATATATTTT

d_call: -
v_call: TRBV2
cdr3_length: 13
j_call: TRBJ1-1
clone_size: -
cdr3_aa: CALEQGGNTEAFF
cdr3_nt: TGTGCCCTCGAGCAGGGAGGGAACACTGAAGCTTTCTTT

d_call: -
v_call: TRBV5-6
cdr3_length: 12
j_call: TRBJ1-1
clone_size: -
cdr3_aa: CASSLSGREAFF
cdr3_nt: TGTGCCAGCAGCTTGTCAGGCAGGGAAGCTTTCTTT

d_call: TRBD1
v_call: TRBV6-5
cdr3_length: 13
j_call: TRBJ1-1
clone_size: -
cdr3_aa: CASSYDRGSVAFF
cdr3_nt: TGTGCCAGCAGTTATGACAGGGGGTCGGTGGCTTTCTTT

d_call: TRBD2
v_call: TRBV6-4
cdr3_length: 15
j_call: TRBJ2-1
clone_size: once
cdr3_aa: CATSVTSGGDNEQFF
cdr3_nt: TGTGCCACCTCAGTTACTAGCGGGGGAGACAATGAGCAGTTCTTC